These 26 T cell receptor beta chains share one sample of origin, sequenced in a study of blood T cell repertoires in COVID-19. The protocol was immunoSEQ multiplex PCR, while the TCRdb copy is restricted to in-frame clones and leaves out a portion. The sample consists of around 260,000 clones, about 85% of them appearing once. Sequencing was performed on peripheral blood. These receptors all come from a human donor in a cohort sampled during active COVID-19.

The chain joins TRBV1 to TRBJ2-6; TRBD2 was called by the table and not checked on the DNA. TRBV1 represents a pseudogene. This CDR3 has 19 residues. CDR3 sequence: CTSSQGLGGATSGANVLTF. The CDR3 DNA follows: TGCACCAGCAGCCAAGGTTTGGGGGGGGCCACCTCTGGGGCCAACGTCCTGACTTTC.

The chain links TRBV5-4 to TRBJ1-1; TRBD1 matches at 7 bases. V shed 2 bases, J shed 2 bases, and the junction held 3 bases outside the gene matches. The CDR3 is 14 residues long. Germline CDR1 and CDR2: SGHNT and YYREEE (reference sequence). The CDR3 DNA reads TGTGCCAGCAGCTTAGGGGGCGGAAACACTGAAGCTTTCTTT. It translates to CASSLGGGNTEAFF.

This chain links TRBV5-4 with TRBJ2-1; a weak D match, TRBD2 (6 bases). This CDR3 has 15 residues. V lost 0 bases, J lost 3 bases, and 10 bases lay in between. Germline lookup yields CDR1 SGHNT and CDR2 YYREEE (reference sequence). The CDR3 sequence is CASSLGGNNYNEQFF. CDR3 sequence (DNA): TGTGCCAGCAGCTTGGGCGGGAATAACTACAATGAGCAGTTCTTC. Complete variable domain (other parts from reference TRBV5-4 and TRBJ2-1): ETGVTQSPTHLIKTRGQQVTLRCSSQSGHNTVSWYQQALGQGPQFIFQYYREEENGRGNFPPRFSGLQFPNYSSELNVNALELDDSALYLCASSLGGNNYNEQFFGPGTRLTVL.

V gene TRBV15 combines with J gene TRBJ1-2; possibly TRBD1 for D (6 bases). The germline V gene encodes CDR1 LNHNV and CDR2 YYDKDF (reference sequence). Trimming shortened V by 5 bases and J by 6 bases, and 16 bases separated the two germline ends. This CDR3 contains 14 residues. CDR3 protein: CATSGQRSAHGYTF. The CDR3 bases are TGTGCCACCAGCGGACAGCGAAGCGCGCATGGCTACACCTTC.

The gene calls are TRBV5-1 and TRBJ2-2; TRBD1 matches at 7 bases. Unmatched junction bases numbered 11, after V lost 4 bases and J lost 5 bases. CDR1 is SGHRS, CDR2 YFSETQ, per germline. The CDR3 runs to 16 residues. DNA for the CDR3: TGCGCCAGCAGCACAGTACAGGGGTCGGGTACCGGGGAGCTGTTTTTT. Its translation: CASSTVQGSGTGELFF.

The J gene is TRBJ1-2, the V gene TRBV24-1; 10 bases align to TRBD1. Germline loops: CDR1 KGHDR, CDR2 SFDVKD. The J segment lost 5 bases and the V segment lost 4 bases, leaving 3 bases of the junction unmatched. The CDR3 loop spans 14 amino acids. CDR3 sequence: CATSDRTGGYGYTF. The CDR3 bases are TGTGCCACCAGTGACCGGACAGGGGGTTATGGCTACACCTTC.

The gene calls are TRBV3-1 (or the pseudogene TRBV3-2) and TRBJ1-1, with D perhaps matching TRBD1 (5 bases). V was clipped by 4 bases and J by 1 base, with 10 bases between them. The length of the CDR3 is 14 residues. Per the germline V gene, CDR1 is LGHDT and CDR2 is YNNKEL (reference sequence). The CDR3 region is CASSLGLQNTEAFF. The CDR3 DNA reads TGTGCCAGCAGCCTGGGACTCCAGAACACTGAAGCTTTCTTT.

The V and J genes are TRBV5-4 and TRBJ2-7; 8 bases line up with TRBD2. Germline lookup yields CDR1 SGHNT and CDR2 YYREEE (reference sequence). This CDR3 has 15 residues. V lost 3 bases and J lost 2; bases outside the gene matches: 7. In nucleotides, the CDR3 is TGTGCCAGCAGCTATACCGCGGGACTAGCCTACGAGCAGTACTTC. It yields the protein CASSYTAGLAYEQYF.

V gene TRBV19 combines with J gene TRBJ2-2; 8 bases are shared with TRBD1. V shed 6 bases, J shed 2 bases, and the junction held 5 bases outside the gene matches. Germline CDR1 reads LNHDA; CDR2 reads SQIVND (reference sequence). This CDR3 is built from 15 residues. For the CDR3, the DNA is TGTGCCAGTAGGCCCGGGACAGGTAACACCGGGGAGCTGTTTTTT. The encoded protein is CASRPGTGNTGELFF.

This clone was seen a handful of times. The CDR3 sequence: CASSLAAIAAEQYF. DNA for the CDR3: TGTGCCAGCAGCTTAGCGGCCATTGCCGCCGAGCAGTACTTC. V gene TRBV11-1 combines with J gene TRBJ2-7; no firm D call. The germline gives CDR1 SGHAT, CDR2 FQDESV (reference sequence). Trimming left V 0 bases short and J 6 bases short, with 12 bases between. CDR3 length: 14 residues. Drawing the rest from reference TRBV11-1 and TRBJ2-7, the complete variable domain is EAEVAQSPRYKITEKSQAVAFWCDPISGHATLYWYRQILGQGPELLVQFQDESVVDDSQLPKDRFSAERLKGVDSTLKIQPAELGDSAMYLCASSLAAIAAEQYFGPGTRLTVT.

The rearrangement uses TRBV4-3 and TRBJ1-6; D remains unclear. The CDR3 is 16 amino acids. Germline V gene data show CDR1 as LGHNA and CDR2 as YSLEER. Trimming cost V 3 bases and J 0 bases, with 9 bases left between them. The CDR3 DNA sequence: TGCGCCAGCAGCCAGGGAGGGAGCTCCTATAATTCACCCCTCCACTTT. Translation gives CASSQGGSSYNSPLHF.

This chain connects TRBV10-3 to TRBJ2-3; tentatively, D is TRBD2 (6 bases). Trimming shortened V by 4 bases and J by 2 bases, and 7 bases separated the two germline ends. The CDR3 length is 13 residues. Per the germline V gene, CDR1 is ENHRY and CDR2 is SYGVKD. CDR3 bases: TGTGCCATCAGTGGCGGGACCACAGATACGCAGTATTTT. Translation gives CAISGGTTDTQYF.

The chain links TRBV21-1 to TRBJ1-4. TRBV21-1 is recorded as a pseudogene. The CDR3 extends over 12 amino acids. The CDR3 DNA reads TGTGCCGGAGGGACCGAGGATGAAAAACTGTTTTTT. Protein: CAGGTEDEKLFF.

The chain joins TRBV19 to TRBJ2-4; maybe TRBD2 (7 bases). The V gene lost 5 bases and the J gene lost 6 bases, with 17 bases spanning the gap. The germline V gene encodes CDR1 LNHDA and CDR2 SQIVND (reference sequence). There are 15 residues in the CDR3. The CDR3 DNA reads TGTGCCAGTAGTCCCCTTACAGGGAGGGGAAACATTCAGTACTTC. This encodes CASSPLTGRGNIQYF.

The chain carries TRBV19 and TRBJ1-1, with D possibly TRBD1 on 6 matching bases. The V end lost 10 bases, the J end lost 0 bases, and 18 bases lay between the germline ends. This CDR3 spans 15 amino acids. Germline V gives CDR1 LNHDA, CDR2 SQIVND (reference sequence). As DNA, the CDR3 is TGTGCCACGCGACAGGTCACCACCATGAACACTGAAGCTTTCTTT. It specifies CATRQVTTMNTEAFF.

This rearrangement joins TRBV30 to TRBJ2-5; 9 bases line up with TRBD2. V gave up 6 bases and J gave up 5 bases; unmatched junction bases: 13. CDR3 length: 15 residues. Germline CDR1 GTSNPN, CDR2 SVGIG (reference sequence). CDR3 amino acids: CACSVGSGGRETQYF. Here the CDR3 DNA reads TGTGCCTGTTCGGTCGGTAGCGGGGGACGGGAGACCCAGTACTTC.

The chain recombines TRBV27 with TRBJ1-6; D perhaps matches TRBD1 (5 bases). This CDR3 is built from 12 residues. Trimming took off 2 bases at V and 12 bases at J, with 8 bases between the two ends. Germline V gene data show CDR1 as MNHEY and CDR2 as SMNVEV (reference sequence). The DNA for the CDR3 is TGTGCCAGCAGTTTACTAGGGGAACCCCTCCACTTT. Protein sequence: CASSLLGEPLHF.

The genes are TRBV7-2 and TRBJ2-2; D remains unclear. Trimming stripped 1 base from V and 6 bases from J, with 15 bases between. Germline V lookup: CDR1 SGHTA, CDR2 FQGNSA. The CDR3 totals 16 residues. The CDR3 loop is CASSLGSTRLPGELFF. The CDR3 DNA reads as TGTGCCAGCAGCTTAGGGTCAACCAGATTACCCGGGGAGCTGTTTTTT. Full variable domain (remainder filled in from reference TRBV7-2 and TRBJ2-2): GAGVSQSPSNKVTEKGKDVELRCDPISGHTALYWYRQSLGQGLEFLIYFQGNSAPDKSGLPSDRFSAERTGGSVSTLTIQRTQQEDSAVYLCASSLGSTRLPGELFFGEGSRLTVL.

This clone is a singleton in its sample. Other DNA sequences from this sample encode an identical CDR3 as well. The rearrangement uses TRBV9 and TRBJ2-1; 9 positions agree with TRBD1. Germline CDR1 SGDLS, CDR2 YYNGEE. J lost 4 bases, V lost 2 bases, and 1 base had no gene match. The CDR3 loop spans 14 amino acids. The chain's CDR3 is CASSVGQGYNEQFF. Written as DNA, the CDR3 is TGTGCCAGCAGCGTGGGACAGGGATACAATGAGCAGTTCTTC.

The CDR3 reads CSVEDRWEQIEQFF. DNA of the CDR3: TGCAGCGTTGAAGATCGATGGGAGCAAATTGAGCAGTTCTTC. The chain uses TRBV29-1 and TRBJ2-1; TRBD2 might be the D (5 bases). Trimming took off 0 bases at V and 9 bases at J, with 15 bases between the two ends. The CDR3 runs to 14 residues. CDR1 is SQVTM, CDR2 ANQGSEA, per germline.

The chain carries TRBV28 and TRBJ2-3; possibly TRBD2 for D (5 bases). The CDR3 loop spans 13 amino acids. The germline V and J ends were trimmed by 5 bases and 4 bases, with 10 bases remaining between them. The germline CDR1 and CDR2 sequences are MDHEN and SYDVKM. The CDR3 sequence is CASSRTGADTQYF. In DNA, the CDR3 is TGTGCCAGCAGTCGGACTGGGGCAGATACGCAGTATTTT.

This clone has only one observation. The chain couples TRBV27 to TRBJ1-2, with D possibly matching TRBD1 (5 bases). The CDR3 sequence is 14 residues long. The germline V and J ends were trimmed by 6 bases and 3 bases, with 14 bases remaining between them. The germline gives CDR1 MNHEY, CDR2 SMNVEV (reference sequence). This CDR3 is CASSPRWGDYGYTF. CDR3 sequence (DNA): TGTGCCAGCAGCCCCAGGTGGGGGGACTATGGCTACACCTTC.

This chain connects TRBV7-6 to TRBJ2-7; D perhaps matches TRBD2 (5 bases). Looked up from germline, CDR1 is SGHVS and CDR2 is FNYEAQ. Trimming took off 2 bases at V and 7 bases at J, with 12 bases between the two ends. The CDR3 contains 13 residues. The CDR3, as DNA: TGTGCCAGCAGCTTACAGGAGGAATCGGAGCAGTACTTC. This translates into CASSLQEESEQYF.

The gene calls are TRBV6-6 and TRBJ2-1; maybe TRBD2 (6 bases). The CDR3 is 17 residues long. Germline assignment: CDR1 MNHNY and CDR2 SVGAGI (reference sequence). Between the trimmed V and J ends, which lost 5 bases and 0 bases, there was a span of 17 bases. This CDR3 is CASSPRAGTSSYNEQFF. CDR3 in DNA: TGTGCCAGCAGTCCCAGGGCGGGAACGAGCTCCTACAATGAGCAGTTCTTC.

The chain joins TRBV19 to TRBJ2-1; 8 nucleotides match TRBD2. Germline V gene lookup returns CDR1 LNHDA and CDR2 SQIVND (reference sequence). The junction had 11 bases not matched to a gene; V was cut back by 6 bases and J by 1 base. The CDR3 has 17 residues. CDR3 protein: CASRPAGVGKSYNEQFF. CDR3 DNA: TGTGCCAGTAGACCAGCGGGAGTAGGTAAATCCTACAATGAGCAGTTCTTC.

The chain joins TRBV7-8 to TRBJ1-5; no definite D call. Looked up from germline, CDR1 is SGHVS and CDR2 is FQNEAQ. Trimming stripped 5 bases from V and 4 bases from J, with 12 bases between. This CDR3 has 14 residues. CDR3 in DNA: TGTGCCAGCAGCCATGGGCAGTATAATCAGCCCCAGCATTTT. This sequence encodes CASSHGQYNQPQHF.